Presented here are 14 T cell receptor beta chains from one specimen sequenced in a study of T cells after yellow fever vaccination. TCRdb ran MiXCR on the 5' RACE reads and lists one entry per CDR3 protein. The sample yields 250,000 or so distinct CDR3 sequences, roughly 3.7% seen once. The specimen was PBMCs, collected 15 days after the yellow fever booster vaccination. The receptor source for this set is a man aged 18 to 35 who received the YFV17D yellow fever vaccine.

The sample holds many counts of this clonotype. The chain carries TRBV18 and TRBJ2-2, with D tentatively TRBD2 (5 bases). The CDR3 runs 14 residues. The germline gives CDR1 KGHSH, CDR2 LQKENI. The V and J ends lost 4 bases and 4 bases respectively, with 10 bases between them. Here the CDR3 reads CASSLPGSTGELFF. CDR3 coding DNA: TGTGCCAGCTCACTACCGGGATCCACCGGGGAGCTGTTTTTT.

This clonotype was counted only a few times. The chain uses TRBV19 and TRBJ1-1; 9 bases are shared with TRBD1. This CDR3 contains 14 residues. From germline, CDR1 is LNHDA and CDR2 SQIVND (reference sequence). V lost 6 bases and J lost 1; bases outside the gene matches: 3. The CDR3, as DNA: TGTGCCAGTAGCATACAGGGGGCGAACACTGAAGCTTTCTTT. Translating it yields CASSIQGANTEAFF. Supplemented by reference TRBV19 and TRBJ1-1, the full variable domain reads DGGITQSPKYLFRKEGQNVTLSCEQNLNHDAMYWYRQDPGQGLRLIYYSQIVNDFQKGDIAEGYSVSREKKESFPLTVTSAQKNPTAFYLCASSIQGANTEAFFGQGTRLTVV.

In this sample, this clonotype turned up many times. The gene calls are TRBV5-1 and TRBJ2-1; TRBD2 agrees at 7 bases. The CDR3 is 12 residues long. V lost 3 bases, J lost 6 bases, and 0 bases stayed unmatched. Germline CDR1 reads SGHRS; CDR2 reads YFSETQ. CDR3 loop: CASSWTSNEQFF. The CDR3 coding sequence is TGCGCCAGCAGCTGGACTAGCAATGAGCAGTTCTTC.

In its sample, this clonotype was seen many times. The CDR3 loop is CASSDRVQPQHF. The DNA for the CDR3 is TGTGCCAGCAGCGACAGGGTCCAGCCCCAGCATTTT. The rearrangement uses TRBV6-1 and TRBJ1-5; 7 bases align to TRBD1. V lost 6 bases and J lost 7; bases outside the gene matches: 3. CDR1 is MNHNS, CDR2 SASEGT, per germline. This CDR3 is 12 amino acids long.

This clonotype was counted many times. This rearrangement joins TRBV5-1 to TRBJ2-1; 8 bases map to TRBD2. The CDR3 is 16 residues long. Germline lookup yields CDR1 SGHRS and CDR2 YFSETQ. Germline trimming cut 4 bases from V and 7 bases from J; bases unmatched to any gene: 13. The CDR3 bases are TGCGCCAGCAGCACTGACATCCCCTTAGCGGGAAATGAGCAGTTCTTC. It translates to CASSTDIPLAGNEQFF.

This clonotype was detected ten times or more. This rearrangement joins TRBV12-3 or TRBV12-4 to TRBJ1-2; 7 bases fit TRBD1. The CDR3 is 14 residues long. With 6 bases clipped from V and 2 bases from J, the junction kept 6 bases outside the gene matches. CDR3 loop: CASSRQTGNYGYTF. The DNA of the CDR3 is TGTGCCAGCAGCCGACAGACAGGGAACTATGGCTACACCTTC.

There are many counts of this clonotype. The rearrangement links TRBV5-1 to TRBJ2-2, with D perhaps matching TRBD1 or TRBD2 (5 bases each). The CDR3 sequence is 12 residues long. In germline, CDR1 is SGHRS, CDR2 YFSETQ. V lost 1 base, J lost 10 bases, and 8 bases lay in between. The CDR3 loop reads CASSLSGTELFF. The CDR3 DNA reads TGCGCCAGCAGCTTGTCCGGGACGGAGCTGTTTTTT.

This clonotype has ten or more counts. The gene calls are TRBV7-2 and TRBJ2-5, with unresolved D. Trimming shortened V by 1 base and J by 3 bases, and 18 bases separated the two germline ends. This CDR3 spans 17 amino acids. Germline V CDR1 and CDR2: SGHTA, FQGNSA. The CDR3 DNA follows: TGTGCCAGCAGCTTAGGGGCCCGGTGGTTCCGCAAAGAGACCCAGTACTTC. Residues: CASSLGARWFRKETQYF.

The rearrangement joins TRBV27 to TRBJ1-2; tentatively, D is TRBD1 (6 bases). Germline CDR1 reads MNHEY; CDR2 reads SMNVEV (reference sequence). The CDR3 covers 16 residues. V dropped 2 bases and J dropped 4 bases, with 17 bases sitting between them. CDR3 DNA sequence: TGTGCCAGCAGTTTACTCCCCACAGGGAGGGGCTATGGCTACACCTTC. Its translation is CASSLLPTGRGYGYTF.

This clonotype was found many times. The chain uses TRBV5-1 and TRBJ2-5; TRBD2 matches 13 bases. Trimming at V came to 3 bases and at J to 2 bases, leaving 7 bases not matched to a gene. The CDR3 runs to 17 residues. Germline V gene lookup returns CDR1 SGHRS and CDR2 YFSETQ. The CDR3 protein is CASSSGLAGALQETQYF. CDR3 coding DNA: TGCGCCAGCAGCTCCGGACTAGCGGGGGCCTTGCAAGAGACCCAGTACTTC.

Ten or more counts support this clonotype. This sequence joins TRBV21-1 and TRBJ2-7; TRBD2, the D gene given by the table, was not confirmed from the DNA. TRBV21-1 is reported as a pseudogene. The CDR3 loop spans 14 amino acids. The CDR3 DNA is TGTGCCAGCAGCTATCCAGGATCCGGAGGCGAGCAGTACGTC. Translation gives CASSYPGSGGEQYV.

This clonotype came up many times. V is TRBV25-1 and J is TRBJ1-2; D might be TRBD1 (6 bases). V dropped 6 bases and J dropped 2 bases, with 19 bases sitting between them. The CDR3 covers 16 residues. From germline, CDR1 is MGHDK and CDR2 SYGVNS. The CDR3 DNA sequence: TGTGCCAGCAGAGCAACAGGGACCTCTTCCAACTATGGCTACACCTTC. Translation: CASRATGTSSNYGYTF.

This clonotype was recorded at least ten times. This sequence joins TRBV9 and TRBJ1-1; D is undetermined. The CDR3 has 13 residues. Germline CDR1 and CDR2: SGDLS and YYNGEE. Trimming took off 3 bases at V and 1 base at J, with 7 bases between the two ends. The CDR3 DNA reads TGTGCCAGCAGCGACCCAGCGAACACTGAAGCTTTCTTT. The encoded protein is CASSDPANTEAFF.

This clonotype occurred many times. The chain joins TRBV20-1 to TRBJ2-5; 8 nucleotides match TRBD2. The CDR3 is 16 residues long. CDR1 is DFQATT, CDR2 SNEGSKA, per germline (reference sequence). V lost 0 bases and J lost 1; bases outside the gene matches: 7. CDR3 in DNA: TGCAGTGCTAGAGATTATCGCGGGGGGACCCAAGAGACCCAGTACTTC. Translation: CSARDYRGGTQETQYF.